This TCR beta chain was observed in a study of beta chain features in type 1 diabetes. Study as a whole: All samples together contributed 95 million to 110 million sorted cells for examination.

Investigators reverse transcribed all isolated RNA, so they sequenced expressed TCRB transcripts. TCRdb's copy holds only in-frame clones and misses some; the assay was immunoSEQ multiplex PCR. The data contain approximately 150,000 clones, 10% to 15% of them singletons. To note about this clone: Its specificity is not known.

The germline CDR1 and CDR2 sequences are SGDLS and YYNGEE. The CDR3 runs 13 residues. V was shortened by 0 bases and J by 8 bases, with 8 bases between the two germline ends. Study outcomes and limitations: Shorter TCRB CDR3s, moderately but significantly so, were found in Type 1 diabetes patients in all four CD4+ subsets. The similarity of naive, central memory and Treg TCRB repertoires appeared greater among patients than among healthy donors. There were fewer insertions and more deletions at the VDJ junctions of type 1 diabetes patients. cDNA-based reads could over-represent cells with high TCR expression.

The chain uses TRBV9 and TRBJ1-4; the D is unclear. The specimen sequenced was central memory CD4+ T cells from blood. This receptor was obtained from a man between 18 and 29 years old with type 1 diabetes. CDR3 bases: TGTGCCAGCAGCGTAGCTCTTGGGGAAAAACTGTTTTTT. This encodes CASSVALGEKLFF.